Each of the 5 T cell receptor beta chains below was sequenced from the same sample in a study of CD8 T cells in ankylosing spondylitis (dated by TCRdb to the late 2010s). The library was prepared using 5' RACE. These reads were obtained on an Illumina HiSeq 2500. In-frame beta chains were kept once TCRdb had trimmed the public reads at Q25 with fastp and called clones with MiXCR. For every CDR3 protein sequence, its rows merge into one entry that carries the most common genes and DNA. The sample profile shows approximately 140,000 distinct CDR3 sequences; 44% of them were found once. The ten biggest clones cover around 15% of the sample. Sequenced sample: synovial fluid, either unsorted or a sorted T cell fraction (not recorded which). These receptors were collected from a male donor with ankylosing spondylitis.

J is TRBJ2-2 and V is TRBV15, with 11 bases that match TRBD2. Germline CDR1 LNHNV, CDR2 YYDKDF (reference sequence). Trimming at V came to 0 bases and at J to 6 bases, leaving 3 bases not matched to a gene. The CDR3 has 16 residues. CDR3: CATSREGLADPGELFF. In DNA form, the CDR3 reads TGTGCCACCAGCAGAGAGGGACTAGCGGACCCCGGGGAGCTGTTTTTT. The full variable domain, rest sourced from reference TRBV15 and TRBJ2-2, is DAMVIQNPRYQVTQFGKPVTLSCSQTLNHNVMYWYQQKSSQAPKLLFHYYDKDFNNEADTPDNFQSRRPNTSFCFLDIRSPGLGDTAMYLCATSREGLADPGELFFGEGSRLTVL.

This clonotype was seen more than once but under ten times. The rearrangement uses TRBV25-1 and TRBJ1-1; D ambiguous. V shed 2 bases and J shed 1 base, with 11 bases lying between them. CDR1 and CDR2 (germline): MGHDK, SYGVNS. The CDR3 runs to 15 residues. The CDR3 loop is CASSERIGTNTEAFF. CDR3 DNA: TGTGCCAGCAGTGAAAGGATAGGCACGAACACTGAAGCTTTCTTT.

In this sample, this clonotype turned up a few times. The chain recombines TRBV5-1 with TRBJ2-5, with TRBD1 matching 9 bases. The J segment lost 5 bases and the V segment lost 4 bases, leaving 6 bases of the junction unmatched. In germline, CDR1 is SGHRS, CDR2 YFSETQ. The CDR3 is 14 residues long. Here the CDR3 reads CASSPGQGTETQYF. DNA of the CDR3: TGCGCCAGCAGCCCGGGACAGGGCACGGAGACCCAGTACTTC.

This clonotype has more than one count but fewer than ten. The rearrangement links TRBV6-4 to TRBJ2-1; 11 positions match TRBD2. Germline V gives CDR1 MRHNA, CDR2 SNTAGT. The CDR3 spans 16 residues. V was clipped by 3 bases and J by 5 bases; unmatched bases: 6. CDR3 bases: TGTGCCAGCAGTGATACGGTAGCGGGAGGGCACAATGAGCAGTTCTTC. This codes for CASSDTVAGGHNEQFF.

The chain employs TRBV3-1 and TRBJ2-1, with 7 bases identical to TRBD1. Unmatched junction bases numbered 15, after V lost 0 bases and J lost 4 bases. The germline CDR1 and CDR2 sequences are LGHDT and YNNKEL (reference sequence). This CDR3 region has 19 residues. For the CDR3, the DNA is TGTGCCAGCAGCCAAGAGGCCCTCGCCCCACAGGGGTGGTACAATGAGCAGTTCTTC. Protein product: CASSQEALAPQGWYNEQFF.